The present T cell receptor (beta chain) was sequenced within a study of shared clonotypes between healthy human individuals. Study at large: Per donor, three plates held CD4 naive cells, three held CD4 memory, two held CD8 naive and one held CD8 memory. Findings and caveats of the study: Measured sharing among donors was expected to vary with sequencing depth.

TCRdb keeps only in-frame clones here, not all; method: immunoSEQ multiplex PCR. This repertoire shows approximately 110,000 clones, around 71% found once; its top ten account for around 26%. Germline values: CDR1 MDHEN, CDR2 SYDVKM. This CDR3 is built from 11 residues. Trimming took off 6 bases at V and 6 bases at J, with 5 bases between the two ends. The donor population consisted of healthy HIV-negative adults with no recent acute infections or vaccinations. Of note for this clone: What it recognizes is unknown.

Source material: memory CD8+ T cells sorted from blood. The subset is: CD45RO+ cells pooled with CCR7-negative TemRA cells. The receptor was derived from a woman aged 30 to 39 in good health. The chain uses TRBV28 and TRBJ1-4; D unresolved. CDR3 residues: CASSYHEKLFF. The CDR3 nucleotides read TGTGCCAGCAGCTATCATGAAAAACTGTTTTTT.